The present entry profiles one TCR beta chain with its context. This sample is part of a study of blood T cell repertoires in COVID-19. Study background: Material from acute and convalescent COVID-19 was sourced from the United States, Italy and Spain. Sources were T cells, B-cell-depleted T cells, or PBMCs; the material itself was cDNA or gDNA.

V lost 1 base and J lost 6, with 6 bases in between. CDR1 and CDR2 (germline): SGHTA, FQGTGA. The length of the CDR3 is 13 residues. Original handling: Reference gene primer amplification in the assay estimated nucleated cell counts. Only in-frame clones appear in the TCRdb table, and some are missing; sequencing was by immunoSEQ multiplex PCR. The V and J calls and clone size were taken over from that table, and D and trimming were inferred from the DNA. This sample has more than 300,000 clones, with approximately 90% found just once. All recovered Cohort 3 donors got two negative PCRs, got clearance, or saw symptom resolution.

The genes are TRBV7-3 and TRBJ1-4, with unresolved D. This TCR derives from a young woman who had recovered from COVID-19. Sequenced input: PBMCs or T cells enriched from blood (not recorded which). The CDR3 reads CASSLRHDEKLFF. DNA for the CDR3: TGTGCCAGCAGCTTAAGGCACGATGAAAAACTGTTTTTT.